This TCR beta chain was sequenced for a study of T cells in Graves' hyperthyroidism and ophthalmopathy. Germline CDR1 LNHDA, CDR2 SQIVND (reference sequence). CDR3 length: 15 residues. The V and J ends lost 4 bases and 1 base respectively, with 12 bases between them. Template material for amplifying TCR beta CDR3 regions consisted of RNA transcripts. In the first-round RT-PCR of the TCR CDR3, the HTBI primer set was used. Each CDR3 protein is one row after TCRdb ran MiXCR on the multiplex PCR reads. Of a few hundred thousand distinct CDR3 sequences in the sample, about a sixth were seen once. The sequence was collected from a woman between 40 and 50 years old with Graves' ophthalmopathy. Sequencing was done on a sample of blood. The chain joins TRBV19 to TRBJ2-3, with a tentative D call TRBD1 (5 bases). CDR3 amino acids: CASSTLSRGTDTQYF. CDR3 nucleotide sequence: TGTGCCAGTAGTACCCTCTCCAGGGGCACAGATACGCAGTATTTT.